These T cell receptor beta chains were read from a single sample in a study of a mutant IDH1 vaccine in newly diagnosed glioma. No antigen has been assigned to these receptors. Profiling relied on immunoSEQ multiplex PCR, and the TCRdb table lists in-frame clones only, not all of them. The sample holds tens of thousands of clones; 70% to 85% are singletons and the top ten take 15% to 17%. The specimen was PBMCs, collected from a glioma patient whose treatment included an IDH1 peptide vaccine. These receptors all stem from a man aged 30 to 39 with glioma. The CDR3 runs from the conserved cysteine through the conserved F or W. A D gene is named only where the DNA matches it firmly. Only part of the rows carry a size: once, few, many, or a class if the clone is expanded.

d_call clone_size j_call v_call cdr3_aa cdr3_nt
. . TRBJ2-1 TRBV7-9 CASSLWGYNEQFF TGTGCCAGCAGCTTATGGGGGTACAATGAGCAGTTCTTC
TRBD1 . TRBJ2-1 TRBV7-9 CASSLAGTGGKNEQFF TGTGCCAGCAGCTTGGCCGGGACAGGGGGCAAGAATGAGCAGTTCTTC
. . TRBJ2-7 TRBV6-5 CASSYSIGVTYEQYF TGTGCCAGCAGTTACTCTATCGGAGTTACCTACGAGCAGTACTTC
. . TRBJ2-7 TRBV29-1 CSVDDGAYEQYF TGCAGCGTTGATGACGGTGCCTACGAGCAGTACTTC
. . TRBJ1-2 TRBV12-5 CASGLPPDRANYGYTF TGTGCTAGTGGTTTGCCCCCGGACAGAGCTAACTATGGCTACACCTTC
. . TRBJ2-7 TRBV19 CASSLQMGEQYF TGTGCCAGTAGTCTGCAAATGGGCGAGCAGTACTTC
. few TRBJ1-1 TRBV7-9 CASSLAWDTEAFF TGTGCCAGCAGCTTAGCCTGGGACACTGAAGCTTTCTTT
TRBD1 once TRBJ2-1 TRBV5-1 CASSLTGATDGSYNEQFF TGCGCCAGCAGCTTGACAGGGGCTACTGACGGCTCCTACAATGAGCAGTTCTTC
TRBD2 . TRBJ2-2 TRBV9 CASAILAANTGELFF TGTGCCAGCGCGATCCTAGCGGCGAACACCGGGGAGCTGTTTTTT
. few TRBJ1-1 TRBV10-3 CAISESRELNTEAFF TGTGCCATCAGTGAGTCGAGAGAGTTGAACACTGAAGCTTTCTTT
TRBD2 . TRBJ2-7 TRBV5-5 CASSSDIAGGYSYEQYF TGTGCCAGCAGCTCCGACATAGCGGGAGGCTACTCCTACGAGCAGTACTTC
TRBD1 . TRBJ1-1 TRBV6-1 CASGTGGGMNTEAFF TGTGCCAGTGGGACAGGGGGGGGTATGAACACTGAAGCTTTCTTT
TRBD2 . TRBJ2-7 TRBV11-1 CASSRGRIGAGGYEQYF TGTGCCAGCAGCAGGGGACGGATCGGAGCGGGAGGCTACGAGCAGTACTTC
. . TRBJ1-2 TRBV2 CASMLNYGYTF TGTGCCAGCATGCTTAACTATGGCTACACCTTC
. . TRBJ2-5 TRBV6-6 CASRDTGTPQETQYF TGTGCCAGCAGGGATACCGGGACACCTCAAGAGACCCAGTACTTC
TRBD2 . TRBJ2-1 TRBV7-9 CASSPSGSSYNEQFF TGTGCCAGCAGTCCGAGCGGGAGCTCCTACAATGAGCAGTTCTTC
. . TRBJ2-1 TRBV7-7 CASSLAGVVEQFF TGTGCCAGCAGCTTAGCCGGGGTGGTTGAGCAGTTCTTC
TRBD1 . TRBJ2-2 TRBV5-1 CASVGQGNTGELFF TGCGCCAGCGTCGGACAGGGGAACACCGGGGAGCTGTTTTTT
. . TRBJ2-7 TRBV7-2 CASSLGVLEQYF TGTGCCAGCAGCTTAGGGGTCCTCGAGCAGTACTTC
. few TRBJ2-2 TRBV30 CAWRRAPNTGELFF TGTGCCTGGAGGAGAGCTCCGAACACCGGGGAGCTGTTTTTT
TRBD2 . TRBJ2-5 TRBV6-5 CASSPGGGEETQYF TGTGCCAGCAGCCCCGGGGGAGGGGAAGAGACCCAGTACTTC
TRBD1 . TRBJ2-7 TRBV5-1 CASSFSGTGAYEQYF TGCGCCAGCAGCTTCTCCGGGACAGGGGCCTACGAGCAGTACTTC
. . TRBJ2-1 TRBV6-5 CASWGSSYNEQFF TGTGCCAGCTGGGGTAGCTCCTACAATGAGCAGTTCTTC
. . TRBJ1-2 TRBV6-5 CASSYRGQIYGYTF TGTGCCAGCAGTTACAGGGGCCAAATTTATGGCTACACCTTC
. large TRBJ2-3 TRBV7-2 CASSPPSTDTQYF TGTGCCAGCAGCCCTCCTAGCACAGATACGCAGTATTTT
. . TRBJ2-6 TRBV5-5 CASRPMDILISGANVLTF TGTGCCAGCAGACCGATGGACATCCTCATCTCTGGGGCCAACGTCCTGACTTTC
. . TRBJ2-3 TRBV30 CAADTQYF TGTGCCGCGGATACGCAGTATTTT
. once TRBJ2-1 TRBV20-1 CSARTYNEQFF TGCAGTGCGAGAACCTACAATGAGCAGTTCTTC
TRBD2 . TRBJ2-7 TRBV7-9 CASSLHSGSSYEQYF TGTGCCAGCAGCTTACATAGCGGGAGCTCCTACGAGCAGTACTTC
. . TRBJ2-1 TRBV6-5 CASSYSRDNSYNEQFF TGTGCCAGCAGTTACTCGAGGGACAACTCCTACAATGAGCAGTTCTTC
. . TRBJ1-2 TRBV25-1 CASSEGSGTVNYGYTF TGTGCCAGCAGTGAAGGATCTGGGACGGTTAACTATGGCTACACCTTC
. . TRBJ2-7 TRBV7-9 CASSPGRFNSYEQYF TGTGCCAGCAGCCCTGGACGGTTCAACTCCTACGAGCAGTACTTC
. once TRBJ2-1 TRBV5-1 CASSFDSTNEQFF TGCGCCAGCAGCTTCGACTCGACAAATGAGCAGTTCTTC
TRBD2 . TRBJ2-1 TRBV19 CASSISPPKKREEWVEQFF TGTGCCAGTAGTATCTCACCCCCCAAAAAGCGGGAGGAGTGGGTTGAGCAGTTCTTC
. . TRBJ1-2 TRBV6-6 CASSYSGGDYGYTF TGTGCCAGCAGTTACTCGGGGGGGGACTATGGCTACACCTTC
. few TRBJ1-1 TRBV9 CASSRSTSEAFF TGTGCCAGCAGCCGTTCGACATCTGAAGCTTTCTTT
. . TRBJ2-7 TRBV5-1 CASSSGTDGHEQYF TGCGCCAGCAGCTCCGGGACTGATGGCCACGAGCAGTACTTC
. . TRBJ1-3 TRBV4-2 CASSLLDSSGNTIYF TGTGCCAGCAGCCTCCTGGACAGCTCTGGAAACACCATATATTTT
. few TRBJ1-1 TRBV28 CVSRGPNTEAFF TGTGTCTCCCGGGGGCCGAACACTGAAGCTTTCTTT
. . TRBJ2-4 TRBV6-5 CASSYSNGEQNIQYF TGTGCCAGCAGTTACTCGAATGGGGAACAAAACATTCAGTACTTC
TRBD2 . TRBJ2-2 TRBV10-3 CAIRPGLAGRDTGELFF TGTGCCATCAGGCCTGGACTAGCGGGAAGGGACACCGGGGAGCTGTTTTTT
. . TRBJ2-5 TRBV27 CASSVTAWETQYF TGTGCCAGCAGCGTGACAGCGTGGGAGACCCAGTACTTC
. . TRBJ1-1 TRBV15 CATSRVTRDTEAFF TGTGCCACCAGCAGGGTAACACGGGACACTGAAGCTTTCTTT